These 2 T cell receptor beta chains were all obtained from the same sample, sequenced in a study of blood T cell repertoires in COVID-19. Here immunoSEQ multiplex PCR was the method, and the copy in TCRdb shows in-frame clones only, minus some. The table lists approximately 90,000 clones, roughly 85% of them singletons. Sequenced material: peripheral blood. The receptors derive from a man at least 80 years old with acute or convalescent COVID-19.

This clone was detected only a few times. The chain links TRBV3-1 (or the pseudogene TRBV3-2) to TRBJ1-2, with no clear D. The CDR3 has 14 residues. The V end was cut by 0 bases, the J end by 5 bases, with 10 bases between. The germline V gene encodes CDR1 LGHDT and CDR2 YNNKEL (reference sequence). CDR3: CASSQDEGLYGYTF. CDR3 nucleotides: TGTGCCAGCAGCCAAGATGAGGGTTTGTATGGCTACACCTTC.

As concerns this clone: This CDR3 is also generated by other DNA sequences in the sample. The CDR3 sequence: CASRRTGGYEQYF. CDR3 DNA sequence: TGTGCCAGCCGTCGTACGGGTGGCTACGAGCAGTACTTC. The rearrangement joins TRBV27 to TRBJ2-7; D is unclear. Germline CDR1 is MNHEY and CDR2 is SMNVEV (reference sequence). V dropped 8 bases and J dropped 3 bases, with 14 bases sitting between them. This CDR3 has 13 residues.